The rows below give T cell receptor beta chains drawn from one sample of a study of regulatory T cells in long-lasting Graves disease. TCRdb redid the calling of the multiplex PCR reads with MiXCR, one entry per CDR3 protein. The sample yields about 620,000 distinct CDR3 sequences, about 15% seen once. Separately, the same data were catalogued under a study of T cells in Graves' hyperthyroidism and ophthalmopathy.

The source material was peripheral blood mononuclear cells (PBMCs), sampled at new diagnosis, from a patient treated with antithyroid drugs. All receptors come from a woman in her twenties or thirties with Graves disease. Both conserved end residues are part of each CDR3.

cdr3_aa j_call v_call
CSAGNRGEGAGQYF TRBJ2-7 TRBV29-1
CASSRGGNTDTQYF TRBJ2-3 TRBV14
CASSIFGGDGTYYEQYF TRBJ2-7 TRBV19
CASSGQGAHNIEQYF TRBJ2-7 TRBV2
CASSPLVGGEQFF TRBJ2-1 TRBV5-5
CASRPDRGLTNEKLFF TRBJ1-4 TRBV27
CASSLGGGVGYAQYF TRBJ2-3 TRBV7-9
CASSWMGLGSGELFF TRBJ2-2 TRBV11-2
CSAPASGNDYEQYF TRBJ2-7 TRBV20-1
CASRSGTGVTNEKLFF TRBJ1-4 TRBV12-3/TRBV12-4
CASSSNLGGYTF TRBJ1-2 TRBV7-2
CASSPMTSRETQYF TRBJ2-5 TRBV28
CATSGQGMGKTQYF TRBJ2-5 TRBV24-1
CASTQRGTGTGTEAFF TRBJ1-1 TRBV2
CATRTLGQETQYF TRBJ2-5 TRBV19
CASSSIIGLGDEKLFF TRBJ1-4 TRBV28
CAIPGQGPYEQYF TRBJ2-7 TRBV13
CASSLSFWRERNEQFF TRBJ2-1 TRBV28
CASGRTGELFF TRBJ2-2 TRBV2
CAWSGARGNEKLFF TRBJ1-4 TRBV30
CASSLGRAELREQFF TRBJ2-1 TRBV7-2
CASSDQGRPEAFF TRBJ1-1 TRBV25-1
CATSDRQANSPLHF TRBJ1-6 TRBV24-1
CASSFNPPSPYEQYF TRBJ2-7 TRBV7-2
CASSQDKGSGKYNEQFF TRBJ2-1 TRBV3-1
CASSFEGATLFF TRBJ1-4 TRBV5-1
CSASYRFTEAFF TRBJ1-1 TRBV20-1
CSVPDLGFLNGYTF TRBJ1-2 TRBV29-1
CASSPGGAQQETQYF TRBJ2-5 TRBV18
CASRSQPGVSGNTIYF TRBJ1-3 TRBV5-1
CASSLEPDGNQPQHF TRBJ1-5 TRBV7-6
CASSRTLNAETQYF TRBJ2-5 TRBV6-1
CAWSVRWSRSSNEKLFF TRBJ1-4 TRBV30
CASSVPGQGTGRPGELFF TRBJ2-2 TRBV28
CASSLVGTPGNNEQFF TRBJ2-1 TRBV7-2
CASSPRGQNNEQFF TRBJ2-1 TRBV12-3/TRBV12-4
CASSDGAGGTDTQYF TRBJ2-3 TRBV6-4
CASRWGPNTEAFF TRBJ1-1 TRBV12-3/TRBV12-4
CSADPSLAGGYEQYF TRBJ2-7 TRBV20-1
CASSPGATDTQYF TRBJ2-3 TRBV5-1
CSARDRWQGLYGYTF TRBJ1-2 TRBV20-1
CASSLVGGEETQYF TRBJ2-5 TRBV7-3
CASTRDRGGQPQHF TRBJ1-5 TRBV6-1
CASSEGFRSGSIDTQYF TRBJ2-3 TRBV10-2
CASSRKGNQPQHF TRBJ1-5 TRBV6-1
CATSRDGRDTQYF TRBJ2-3 TRBV15
CASSASRQDNEKLFF TRBJ1-4 TRBV2
CASSLASGLGELFF TRBJ2-2 TRBV6-4
CASSSVQGVGEKLFF TRBJ1-4 TRBV28
CSGRTGRSSVETQYF TRBJ2-5 TRBV29-1
CASSAWDREKLFF TRBJ1-4 TRBV7-2
CATTNPPSNTQYF TRBJ2-3 TRBV2
CSVERGGNEQFF TRBJ2-1 TRBV29-1
CASSYTGTGVKGALFF TRBJ1-4 TRBV6-5